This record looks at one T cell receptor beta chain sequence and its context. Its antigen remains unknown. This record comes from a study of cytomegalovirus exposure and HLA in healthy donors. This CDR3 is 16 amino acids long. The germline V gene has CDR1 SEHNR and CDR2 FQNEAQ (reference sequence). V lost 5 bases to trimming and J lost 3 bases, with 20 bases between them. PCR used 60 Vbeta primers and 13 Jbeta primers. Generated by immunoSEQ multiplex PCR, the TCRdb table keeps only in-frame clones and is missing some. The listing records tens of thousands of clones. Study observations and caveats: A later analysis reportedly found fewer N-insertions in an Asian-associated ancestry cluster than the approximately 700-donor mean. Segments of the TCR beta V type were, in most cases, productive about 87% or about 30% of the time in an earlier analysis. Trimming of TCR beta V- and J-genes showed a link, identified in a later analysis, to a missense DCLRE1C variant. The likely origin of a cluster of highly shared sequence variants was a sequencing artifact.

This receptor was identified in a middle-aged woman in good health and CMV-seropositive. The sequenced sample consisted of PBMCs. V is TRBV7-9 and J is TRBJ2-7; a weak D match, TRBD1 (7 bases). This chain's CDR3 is CASSDTGEEIRYEQYF. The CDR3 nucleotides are TGTGCCAGCAGCGACACAGGGGAGGAGATACGCTACGAGCAGTACTTC.